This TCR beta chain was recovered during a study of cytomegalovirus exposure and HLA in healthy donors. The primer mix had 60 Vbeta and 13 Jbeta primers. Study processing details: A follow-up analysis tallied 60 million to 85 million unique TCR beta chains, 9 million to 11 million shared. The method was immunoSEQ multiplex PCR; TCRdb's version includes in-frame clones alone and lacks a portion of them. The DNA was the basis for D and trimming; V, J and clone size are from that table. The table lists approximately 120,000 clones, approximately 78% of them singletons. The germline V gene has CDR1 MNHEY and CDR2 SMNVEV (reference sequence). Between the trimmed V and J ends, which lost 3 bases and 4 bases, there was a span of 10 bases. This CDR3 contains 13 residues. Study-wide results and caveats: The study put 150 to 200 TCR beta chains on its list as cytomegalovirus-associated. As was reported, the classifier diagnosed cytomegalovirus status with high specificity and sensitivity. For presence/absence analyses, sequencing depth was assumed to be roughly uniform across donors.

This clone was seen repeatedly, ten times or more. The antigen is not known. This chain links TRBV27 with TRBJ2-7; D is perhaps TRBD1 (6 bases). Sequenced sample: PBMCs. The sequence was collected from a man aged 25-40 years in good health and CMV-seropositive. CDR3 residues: CASSLDSRYEQYF. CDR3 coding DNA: TGTGCCAGCAGTTTGGACAGCCGATACGAGCAGTACTTC.